A selection of T cell receptor beta chains follows, all from one sample in a study of identical twins. TCRdb reprocessed the 5' RACE reads via MiXCR and lists one record per CDR3 protein. The data contain some 730,000 distinct CDR3 sequences, 15% to 20% of them singletons. The same sample was also studied in work on T cells expressing NK-cell markers.

The sequenced sample consisted of PBMCs. The receptors originated from a woman aged 18 to 35 in good health. CDR3s include the opening cysteine and the closing phenylalanine or tryptophan. The D gene is left open where the match is weak. The size of a clone is reported for some rows only, either as once, few or many, or as a class for expanded clones.

clone size	V gene	J gene	D gene	CDR3 protein	CDR3 DNA
NA	TRBV5-1	TRBJ2-3	TRBD1	CASSGTGGRTDTQYF	TGCGCCAGCAGCGGGACAGGGGGCAGGACAGATACGCAGTATTTT
NA	TRBV20-1	TRBJ1-4	NA	CSATATETTNEKLFF	TGCAGCGCGACAGCCACAGAGACGACTAATGAAAAACTGTTTTTT
NA	TRBV18	TRBJ1-2	NA	CASSQNRINYGYTF	TGTGCCAGCTCTCAAAACAGGATTAACTATGGCTACACCTTC
NA	TRBV7-9	TRBJ2-7	NA	CASSSPAGVYEQYF	TGTGCCAGCAGCTCCCCGGCGGGTGTCTACGAGCAGTACTTC
NA	TRBV5-1	TRBJ2-1	TRBD1	CASSLMTGVNEQFF	TGCGCCAGCAGCCTTATGACAGGGGTCAATGAGCAGTTCTTC
few	TRBV10-3	TRBJ2-3	NA	CAISLGGTDTQYF	TGTGCCATCAGTCTCGGGGGAACAGATACGCAGTATTTT
NA	TRBV10-3	TRBJ1-1	NA	CAISARGRDTEAFF	TGTGCCATCAGTGCCAGGGGCAGGGACACTGAAGCTTTCTTT
few	TRBV5-6	TRBJ1-2	NA	CASSHHLTPYGYTF	TGTGCCAGCAGCCACCACTTGACTCCCTATGGCTACACCTTC
NA	TRBV6-5	TRBJ2-5	TRBD2	CASSSVSGGETQYF	TGTGCCAGCAGTTCCGTTAGCGGGGGAGAGACCCAGTACTTC
NA	TRBV20-1	TRBJ2-5	TRBD2	CSARAAVAGETQYF	TGCAGTGCTAGAGCTGCGGTAGCGGGGGAGACCCAGTACTTC
few	TRBV6-6	TRBJ1-2	NA	CASTHEGSYTF	TGTGCCAGCACCCACGAGGGGAGCTACACCTTC
NA	TRBV15	TRBJ2-2	TRBD2	CATTSGGGTGELFF	TGTGCCACCACTAGCGGGGGGGGCACCGGGGAGCTGTTTTTT
few	TRBV7-2	TRBJ2-1	NA	CASTPHGDRYNEQFF	TGTGCCAGCACCCCCCATGGGGATCGATACAATGAGCAGTTCTTC
NA	TRBV20-1	TRBJ2-1	TRBD2	CSATLGGAIAYNEQFF	TGCAGTGCAACCCTCGGGGGGGCGATCGCCTACAATGAGCAGTTCTTC
NA	TRBV5-1	TRBJ2-3	NA	CASSRLGAGAQDTQYF	TGCGCCAGCAGCCGCCTAGGGGCGGGGGCCCAGGATACGCAGTATTTT
NA	TRBV11-3	TRBJ2-4	TRBD2	CASSSGTSGSKNIQYF	TGTGCCAGCAGCTCCGGGACTAGCGGGAGTAAAAACATTCAGTACTTC
NA	TRBV7-9	TRBJ2-5	TRBD2	CASSSSGTSETQYF	TGTGCCAGCAGTTCTAGCGGGACGTCAGAGACCCAGTACTTC
NA	TRBV2	TRBJ2-7	TRBD2	CASSSTSGLFYEQYF	TGTGCCAGCAGTTCCACTAGCGGCCTCTTCTACGAGCAGTACTTC
few	TRBV5-1	TRBJ2-1	NA	CASSPGRLASYNEQFF	TGCGCCAGCAGCCCAGGCCGGCTAGCGTCTTACAATGAGCAGTTCTTC
NA	TRBV20-1	TRBJ2-5	NA	CSARDSRRTQYF	TGCAGTGCTAGAGATAGTCGGCGGACCCAGTACTTC
few	TRBV6-6	TRBJ1-2	TRBD1	CASTGTDNYGYTF	TGTGCCAGCACGGGGACAGACAACTATGGCTACACCTTC